Sequencing of this T cell receptor beta chain was carried out in a study of blood T cell repertoires in COVID-19. Study members were between 18 and 89 years old and lived in fewer than 30 US regions. The study assigned cohorts using participant-reported clinical history. As processed by the authors: Estimation of nucleated cell counts relied on the amplification of reference gene primers. Generated by immunoSEQ multiplex PCR, the TCRdb table keeps only in-frame clones and is missing some. V and J calls and clone size are as listed in that table; D and trimming were resolved from the DNA. The sample yields 230,000 or so clones, approximately 86% seen once. The ends were cut back, 0 bases at V and 8 bases at J, with 15 bases in the middle. Germline values: CDR1 SGHRS, CDR2 YFSETQ. The CDR3 runs to 15 residues. The count of this clone is one.

The sequencing sample was made of PBMCs or T cells enriched from blood (not recorded which). The chain is built from TRBV5-1 and TRBJ2-1; a possible D gene is TRBD2 (6 bases). This TCR derives from a woman aged 45-60 years with acute COVID-19. The CDR3 DNA follows: TGCGCCAGCAGCTTGGTGGCTAGCGTTTCGCATGAGCAGTTCTTC. Amino acids: CASSLVASVSHEQFF.